This T cell receptor (beta chain) was observed in a study of blood T cell repertoires in COVID-19. Sequencing used immunoSEQ multiplex PCR; TCRdb keeps in-frame clones, though not all of them. The data show roughly 100,000 clones, around 80% seen once. Sequences were obtained from peripheral blood. The sequence was obtained from a woman of 80 years or more with acute or convalescent COVID-19.

The DNA of the CDR3 is TGTGCCAGCAGCCAAGTCCCGCGGAACAATGAGCAGTTCTTC. This sequence encodes CASSQVPRNNEQFF. The gene calls are TRBV3-1 (or the pseudogene TRBV3-2) and TRBJ2-1, with no clear D. V was pared by 1 base and J by 5 bases, with 9 bases between. The CDR3 runs 14 residues. Germline V gene sequence: CDR1 LGHDT, CDR2 YNNKEL (reference sequence).